The present T cell receptor (beta chain) was sequenced within a study of shared clonotypes between healthy human individuals. Study-level information: The donor group consisted of a couple of women and three men, aged 18 to 49. Findings of the study overall: In this cohort, only blood was sampled, and tissue repertoires likely differ. Among non-shared clonotypes, generation probabilities were lower than among those shared by all four donors. Among the subsets, naive ones generally showed larger estimated richness than memory ones.

Germline assignment: CDR1 SNHLY and CDR2 FYNNEI. V was pared by 5 bases and J by 4 bases, with 6 bases of the junction left unmatched. The CDR3 sequence is 14 residues long. As for this clone: Its cognate antigen is unknown. This specimen includes other DNA sequences encoding the same CDR3.

Repertoires were generated with immunoSEQ multiplex PCR, while TCRdb's copy carries only in-frame clones and drops some. The repertoire holds 2 million to 2.5 million clones, about 94% seen once, with roughly 0.13% in the top ten. The receptor was isolated from a man aged 18 to 30 in good health. J is TRBJ2-7 and V is TRBV2; 9 nucleotides line up with TRBD1. Sequences were obtained from naive CD4+ T cells sorted from blood. As to subset: CD45RA+ positively selected. The CDR3 DNA reads as TGTGCCAGCAGTACTGACAGGGGGACATACGAGCAGTACTTC. It yields the protein CASSTDRGTYEQYF.